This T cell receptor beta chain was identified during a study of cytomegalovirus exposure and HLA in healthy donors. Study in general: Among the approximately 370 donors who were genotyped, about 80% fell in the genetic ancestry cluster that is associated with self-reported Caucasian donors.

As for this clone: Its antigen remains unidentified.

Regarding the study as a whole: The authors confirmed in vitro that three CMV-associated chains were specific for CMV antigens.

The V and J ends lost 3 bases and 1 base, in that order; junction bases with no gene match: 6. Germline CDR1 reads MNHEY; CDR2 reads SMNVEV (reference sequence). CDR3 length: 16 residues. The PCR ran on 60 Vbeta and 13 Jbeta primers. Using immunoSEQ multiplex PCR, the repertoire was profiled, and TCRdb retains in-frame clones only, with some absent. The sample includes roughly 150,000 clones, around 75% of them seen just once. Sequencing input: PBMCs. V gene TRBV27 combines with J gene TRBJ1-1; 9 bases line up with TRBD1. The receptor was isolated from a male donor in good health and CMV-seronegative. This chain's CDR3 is CASSFTWGQGNTEAFF. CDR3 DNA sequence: TGTGCCAGCAGTTTTACGTGGGGACAGGGGAACACTGAAGCTTTCTTT.